This T cell receptor beta chain was profiled in a study of blood T cell repertoires in COVID-19. The wider study: Samples of COVID-19 (acute and convalescent) were obtained from the United States, Italy and Spain. T cells, B-cell-depleted T cells, or PBMCs provided the cDNA or gDNA that served as material.

The data were produced by immunoSEQ multiplex PCR, yet TCRdb's version contains in-frame clones alone and is incomplete. The sample consists of around 190,000 clones, about 85% of them appearing once. The CDR3 length is 14 residues. From germline, CDR1 is SNHLY and CDR2 FYNNEI. Germline trimming cut 2 bases from V and 5 bases from J; bases unmatched to any gene: 5. The chain has TRBV2 and TRBJ1-1; 7 bases match TRBD1. The clonotype originates from a woman aged 80 or older with acute or convalescent COVID-19. The source material was peripheral blood. The CDR3 region has the DNA TGTGCCAGCAGTGAAAACAGGGGAGGTACTGAAGCTTTCTTT. Encoded protein: CASSENRGGTEAFF.